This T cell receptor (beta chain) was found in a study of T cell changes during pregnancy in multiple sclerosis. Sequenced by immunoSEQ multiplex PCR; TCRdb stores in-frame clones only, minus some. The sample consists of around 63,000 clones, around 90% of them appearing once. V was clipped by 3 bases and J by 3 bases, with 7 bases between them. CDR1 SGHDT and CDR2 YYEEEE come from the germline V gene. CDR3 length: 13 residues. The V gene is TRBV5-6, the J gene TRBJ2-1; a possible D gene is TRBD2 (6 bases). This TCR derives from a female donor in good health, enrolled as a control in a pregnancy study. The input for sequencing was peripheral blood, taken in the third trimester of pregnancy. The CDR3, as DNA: TGTGCCAGCAGCTGGGACTTCTACAATGAGCAGTTCTTC. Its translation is CASSWDFYNEQFF.